The clone carrying this T cell receptor beta chain was detected only once. CDR1 and CDR2 from the germline V gene are SNHLY and FYNNEI. Deletions cut 1 base from V and 1 base from J, with 10 bases between. The CDR3 runs 15 residues. This sample is part of a study of blood T cell repertoires in COVID-19. The authors' processing: Reference gene primer amplification in the assay estimated nucleated cell counts. Only in-frame clones appear in the TCRdb table, and some are missing; sequencing was by immunoSEQ multiplex PCR. V, J and clone size reflect that table, while D and trimming were determined from the DNA. Found here are about 52,000 clones, 86% of them singletons; the top ten hold roughly 25%.

Sequencing used peripheral blood. This chain joins TRBV2 and TRBJ1-2; unclear D gene. This clonotype was sampled from an elderly woman with acute or convalescent COVID-19. In DNA, the CDR3 is TGTGCCAGCAGTGAAGTGAGATCGAATAACTATGGCTACACCTTC. This sequence encodes CASSEVRSNNYGYTF.